This TCR beta chain was found in a study of T-cell reconstitution after alpha-beta-depleted transplantation in children. From germline, CDR1 is DFQATT and CDR2 SNEGSKA (reference sequence). Germline trimming cut 6 bases from V and 3 bases from J; bases unmatched to any gene: 21. The CDR3 has 19 amino acids. Unique molecular identifiers featured in how the TCRbeta library was prepared. TCRdb re-called the PCR reads through MiXCR, storing one row per CDR3 protein. The table has approximately 590,000 distinct CDR3 sequences, about 10% seen once; the top ten hold about 4.2%. The table lists this clonotype with many counts.

This TCR was sampled from a human donor who donated a stem cell graft to a child with acute myeloid leukemia. The rearrangement joins TRBV20-1 to TRBJ1-4, with 8 nucleotides matching TRBD1. The input for sequencing was PBMCs from the stem cell graft donor, taken from the stem cell graft. The CDR3 is CSAPGLNDRGSLPNEKLFF. The CDR3 region has the DNA TGCAGTGCGCCGGGACTCAACGACAGGGGAAGTTTACCTAATGAAAAACTGTTTTTT.